One and the same sample provided the 20 T cell receptor beta chains below, sequenced in a study of memory CD4+ T cells and cytomegalovirus serostatus. The sort gate was single viable CD3+CD4+CD8-CD45RO+ cells for memory CD4+ T cells. The repertoire was sequenced with immunoSEQ multiplex PCR; TCRdb's copy has only in-frame clones and lacks some. The sample has tens of thousands of clones; over 75% are singletons. The sequencing sample was made of memory CD4+ T cells from blood. These TCRs come from an adult in good health and CMV-seronegative.

This chain links TRBV7-3 with TRBJ2-1; no firm D call. Germline V gene lookup returns CDR1 SGHTA and CDR2 FQGTGA. This CDR3 spans 14 amino acids. The germline V and J ends were trimmed by 4 bases and 6 bases, with 13 bases remaining between them. The CDR3 is CASSSPRTRNEQFF. The DNA of the CDR3 is TGTGCCAGCAGCTCCCCCCGGACCCGCAATGAGCAGTTCTTC.

This chain uses TRBV23-1 with TRBJ1-1; perhaps TRBD1 as D (5 bases). TRBV23-1 belongs to the ORF category, with a function that is uncertain. Trimming took off 8 bases at V and 0 bases at J, with 22 bases between the two ends. This CDR3 region has 17 residues. This CDR3 reads CASEMTVEQGMNTEAFF. In DNA form, the CDR3 reads TGCGCCAGCGAAATGACGGTGGAGCAGGGAATGAACACTGAAGCTTTCTTT.

The chain joins TRBV5-1 to TRBJ1-1, with D uncertain. The V gene lost 0 bases and the J gene lost 1 base, with 4 bases spanning the gap. The germline V gene encodes CDR1 SGHRS and CDR2 YFSETQ. This CDR3 has 13 amino acids. In DNA form, the CDR3 reads TGCGCCAGCAGCTTGGACCGGAACACTGAAGCTTTCTTT. Amino acids: CASSLDRNTEAFF.

This clone was counted once. V gene TRBV6-1 combines with J gene TRBJ2-7; D might be TRBD1 (6 bases). The V gene's germline CDR1 is MNHNS and CDR2 SASEGT. V was shortened by 2 bases and J by 3 bases, with 11 bases between the two germline ends. The CDR3 consists of 14 residues. The DNA for the CDR3 is TGTGCCAGCAGTGAAAGGGACACCTTCTACGAGCAGTACTTC. As protein: CASSERDTFYEQYF.

With respect to this clone: The same CDR3 is also encoded by other DNA sequences in this sample. This chain connects TRBV28 to TRBJ2-5, with unresolved D. With 5 bases removed from V and 5 bases from J, the gap between germline ends came to 15 bases. The CDR3 has 14 amino acids. CDR1 is MDHEN and CDR2 is SYDVKM in the germline V gene. CDR3 residues: CASSRDGLGETQYF. The CDR3 DNA is TGTGCCAGCAGTCGCGACGGCCTTGGGGAGACCCAGTACTTC. Combining the CDR3 with reference TRBV28 and TRBJ2-5 gives the whole variable domain DVKVTQSSRYLVKRTGEKVFLECVQDMDHENMFWYRQDPGLGLRLIYFSYDVKMKEKGDIPEGYSVSREKKERFSLILESASTNQTSMYLCASSRDGLGETQYFGPGTRLLVL.

V gene TRBV2 combines with J gene TRBJ2-3; 11 bases align to TRBD2. CDR3 length: 18 amino acids. The germline gives CDR1 SNHLY, CDR2 FYNNEI. Germline trimming cut 0 bases from V and 3 bases from J; bases unmatched to any gene: 8. The CDR3 nucleotides are TGTGCCAGCAGTGAAGCGTCAGGACTAGCGGGTTTGACAGATACGCAGTATTTT. It yields the protein CASSEASGLAGLTDTQYF.

The CDR3 here is CASSRNTEAFF. CDR3 nucleotide sequence: TGTGCCAGCAGCAGGAACACTGAAGCTTTCTTT. The rearrangement links TRBV6-1 to TRBJ1-1; no clear D gene. Per germline, CDR1 MNHNS and CDR2 SASEGT. The CDR3 consists of 11 residues. V was shortened by 6 bases and J by 1 base, with 3 bases between the two germline ends.

V gene TRBV9 combines with J gene TRBJ2-5; D possibly corresponds to TRBD1 (5 bases). Germline V CDR1 and CDR2: SGDLS, YYNGEE. This CDR3 is built from 16 residues. V was clipped by 0 bases and J by 4 bases, with 16 bases between them. This CDR3 is CASSVAVGRVGETQYF. CDR3 bases: TGTGCCAGCAGCGTAGCTGTCGGCAGGGTAGGAGAGACCCAGTACTTC.

This chain joins TRBV28 and TRBJ2-5; 11 bases fit TRBD2. The CDR3 consists of 14 residues. V lost 6 bases to trimming and J lost 0 bases; unmatched junction nucleotides: 0. Per germline, CDR1 MDHEN and CDR2 SYDVKM. CDR3 in amino acids: CASRGLADQETQYF. CDR3 nucleotides: TGTGCCAGCAGGGGACTAGCGGACCAAGAGACCCAGTACTTC. Full variable domain (missing parts from reference TRBV28 and TRBJ2-5): DVKVTQSSRYLVKRTGEKVFLECVQDMDHENMFWYRQDPGLGLRLIYFSYDVKMKEKGDIPEGYSVSREKKERFSLILESASTNQTSMYLCASRGLADQETQYFGPGTRLLVL.

The V gene is TRBV6-1, the J gene TRBJ2-2; no reliable D call. V was trimmed by 3 bases and J by 5 bases, leaving 10 bases between them. The CDR3 sequence is 14 residues long. CDR1 is MNHNS, CDR2 SASEGT, per germline. The CDR3 DNA sequence: TGTGCCAGCAGTGATTTTGTAAGGACCGGGGAGCTGTTTTTT. It specifies CASSDFVRTGELFF.

The chain couples TRBV5-4 to TRBJ2-2; D perhaps matches TRBD1 (6 bases). Germline V gene sequence: CDR1 SGHNT, CDR2 YYREEE (reference sequence). Trimming stripped 2 bases from V and 6 bases from J, with 11 bases between. The CDR3 spans 14 residues. The CDR3 reads CASSLRQGSGELFF. CDR3 in DNA: TGTGCCAGCAGCTTAAGGCAGGGGTCCGGGGAGCTGTTTTTT. Full variable domain (remainder filled in from reference TRBV5-4 and TRBJ2-2): ETGVTQSPTHLIKTRGQQVTLRCSSQSGHNTVSWYQQALGQGPQFIFQYYREEENGRGNFPPRFSGLQFPNYSSELNVNALELDDSALYLCASSLRQGSGELFFGEGSRLTVL.

This chain connects TRBV7-3 to TRBJ2-1; 9 nucleotides agree with TRBD1. The CDR3 length is 15 residues. With 1 base clipped from V and 7 bases from J, the junction kept 5 bases outside the gene matches. CDR1 and CDR2 (germline): SGHTA, FQGTGA. The CDR3 nucleotides read TGTGCCAGCAGCTTAAGTGGGACAGGGAGGAATGAGCAGTTCTTC. Translation gives CASSLSGTGRNEQFF.

Points on this clone: Distinct nucleotide sequences in the sample also encode this CDR3. The V gene is TRBV30, the J gene TRBJ1-5, with a possible D match to TRBD1 (5 bases). V lost 1 base, J lost 4 bases, and 8 bases lay in between. CDR1 GTSNPN and CDR2 SVGIG come from the germline V gene (reference sequence). The CDR3 has 13 amino acids. The DNA for the CDR3 is TGTGCCTGGAGTGGGGGGGATAATCAGCCCCAGCATTTT. It codes for CAWSGGDNQPQHF.

This clone appeared a single time. The chain carries TRBV9 and TRBJ2-7; possibly TRBD2 for D (6 bases). Trimming stripped 0 bases from V and 5 bases from J, with 15 bases between. CDR1 is SGDLS and CDR2 is YYNGEE in the germline V gene. The CDR3 extends over 15 amino acids. For the CDR3, the DNA is TGTGCCAGCAGCGTAGGGGTAGGAGGGGCCCACGAGCAGTACTTC. This gives the protein CASSVGVGGAHEQYF.

The chain uses TRBV5-1 and TRBJ2-7, with a possible D match to TRBD2 (6 bases). Germline assignment: CDR1 SGHRS and CDR2 YFSETQ. V shed 0 bases and J shed 5 bases, with 9 bases lying between them. The CDR3 loop spans 13 amino acids. CDR3 in amino acids: CASSLEEGNEQYF. The CDR3 nucleotides read TGCGCCAGCAGCTTGGAGGAGGGCAACGAGCAGTACTTC.

This clone is categorized as medium-sized. The CDR3 loop reads CASSGAGNDNEQFF. CDR3 sequence (DNA): TGTGCCAGCAGCGGAGCGGGGAATGACAATGAGCAGTTCTTC. This sequence joins TRBV9 and TRBJ2-1; 7 bases fit TRBD2. Germline values: CDR1 SGDLS, CDR2 YYNGEE. There are 14 residues in the CDR3. V lost 3 bases to trimming and J lost 5 bases; unmatched junction nucleotides: 5.

DNA for the CDR3: TGTGCCAGCAGCAGACTAGCGGGGGGACGAGGAGATACGCAGTATTTT. Translated: CASSRLAGGRGDTQYF. V gene TRBV7-2 combines with J gene TRBJ2-3; 13 nucleotides match TRBD2. In germline, CDR1 is SGHTA, CDR2 FQGNSA. V trimming: 5 bases; J trimming: 5 bases; junction bases outside the gene matches: 7. The CDR3 runs 16 residues.

V usage is TRBV9 and J usage is TRBJ1-1; 8 bases are a match to TRBD1. Germline CDR1 SGDLS, CDR2 YYNGEE. The CDR3 loop spans 13 amino acids. The J segment lost 5 bases and the V segment lost 3 bases, leaving 3 bases of the junction unmatched. The CDR3 nucleotides are TGTGCCAGCAGCGCGGACAGGGTGACTGAAGCTTTCTTT. It translates to CASSADRVTEAFF.

The V call is TRBV5-6, the J call TRBJ2-7, with 7 bases matching TRBD2. The germline V gene encodes CDR1 SGHDT and CDR2 YYEEEE. This CDR3 is built from 14 residues. The V and J ends lost 2 bases and 5 bases, in that order; junction bases with no gene match: 7. Here the CDR3 reads CASSFGLVTHEQYF. The CDR3 DNA sequence: TGTGCCAGCAGCTTCGGACTAGTAACCCACGAGCAGTACTTC.

The J gene is TRBJ2-5, the V gene TRBV11-1; D call uncertain. CDR3 length equals 14 residues. V shed 1 base and J shed 7 bases, with 13 bases lying between them. Germline V gene lookup returns CDR1 SGHAT and CDR2 FQDESV (reference sequence). Here the CDR3 DNA reads TGTGCCAGCAGCTTAGACTTCCGATTGGGGACCCAGTACTTC. Translation gives CASSLDFRLGTQYF.